Below, one T cell receptor (beta chain) is given with its context. These data belong to a study of CD8 T cells in Susac syndrome. Roughly 0.45 to 1 ug RNA was reverse transcribed with random hexamers. With immunoSEQ multiplex PCR, TCR beta CDR3 was amplified across 54 Vbeta and 13 Jbeta. MiXCR, run by TCRdb on the immunoSEQ multiplex PCR reads, gives a single entry per CDR3 protein. The sample includes approximately 200,000 distinct CDR3 sequences, approximately 96% of them seen just once. Material: CD4+ T cells from PBMCs. The receptor was isolated from a human donor with multiple sclerosis.

The CDR3 nucleotides are TGTGCCACGGGAATCAGGAGGGACCAAGAGACCCAGTACTTC. It yields the protein CATGIRRDQETQYF. The rearrangement joins TRBV15 to TRBJ2-5; maybe TRBD2 (6 bases). This CDR3 comprises 14 residues. CDR1 is LNHNV, CDR2 YYDKDF, per germline (reference sequence). The V gene lost 9 bases and the J gene lost 0 bases, with 14 bases spanning the gap.